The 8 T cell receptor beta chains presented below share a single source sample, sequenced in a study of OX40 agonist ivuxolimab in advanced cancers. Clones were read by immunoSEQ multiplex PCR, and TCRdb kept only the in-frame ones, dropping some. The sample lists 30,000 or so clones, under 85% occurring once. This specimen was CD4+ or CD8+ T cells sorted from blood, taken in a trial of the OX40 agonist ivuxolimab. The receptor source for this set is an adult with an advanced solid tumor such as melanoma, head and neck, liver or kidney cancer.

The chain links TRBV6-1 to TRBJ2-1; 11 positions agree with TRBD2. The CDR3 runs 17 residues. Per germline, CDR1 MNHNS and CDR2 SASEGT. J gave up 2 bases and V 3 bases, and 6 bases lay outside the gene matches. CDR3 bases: TGTGCCAGCAGTGATGGGTTACTAGCGGGGGCCTACAATGAGCAGTTCTTC. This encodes CASSDGLLAGAYNEQFF.

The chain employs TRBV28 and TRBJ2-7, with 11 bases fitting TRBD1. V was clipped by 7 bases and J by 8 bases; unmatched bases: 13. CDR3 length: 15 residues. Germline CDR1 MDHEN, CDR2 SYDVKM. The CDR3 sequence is CASTNPGQGVGKQYF. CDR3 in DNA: TGTGCCAGCACCAACCCGGGACAGGGGGTAGGAAAGCAGTACTTC.

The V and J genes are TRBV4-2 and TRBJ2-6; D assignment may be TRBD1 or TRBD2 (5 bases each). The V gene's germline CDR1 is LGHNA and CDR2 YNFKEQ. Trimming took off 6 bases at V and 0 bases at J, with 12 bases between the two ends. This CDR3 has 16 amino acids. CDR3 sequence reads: CASSGTSSSGANVLTF. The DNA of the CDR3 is TGTGCCAGCAGTGGGACCAGTAGCTCTGGGGCCAACGTCCTGACTTTC.

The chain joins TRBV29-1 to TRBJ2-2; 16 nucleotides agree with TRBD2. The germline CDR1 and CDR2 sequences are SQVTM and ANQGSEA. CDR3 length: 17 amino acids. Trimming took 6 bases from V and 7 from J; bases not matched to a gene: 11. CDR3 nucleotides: TGCAGCGTCCCGGGACTAGCGGGAGGGGCGGGGATCGGGGAGCTGTTTTTT. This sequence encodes CSVPGLAGGAGIGELFF.

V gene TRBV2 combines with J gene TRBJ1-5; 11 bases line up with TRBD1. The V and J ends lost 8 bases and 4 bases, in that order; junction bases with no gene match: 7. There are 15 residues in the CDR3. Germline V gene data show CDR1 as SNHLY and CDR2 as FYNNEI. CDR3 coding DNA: TGTGCCAGCTCGCGGGACAGGGGGAATAATCAGCCCCAGCATTTT. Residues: CASSRDRGNNQPQHF.

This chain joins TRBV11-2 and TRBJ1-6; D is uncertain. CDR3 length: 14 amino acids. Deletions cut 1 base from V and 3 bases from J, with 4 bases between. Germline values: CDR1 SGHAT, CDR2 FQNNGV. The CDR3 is CASSLGLYNSPLHF. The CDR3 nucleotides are TGTGCCAGCAGCTTAGGACTCTATAATTCACCCCTCCACTTT.

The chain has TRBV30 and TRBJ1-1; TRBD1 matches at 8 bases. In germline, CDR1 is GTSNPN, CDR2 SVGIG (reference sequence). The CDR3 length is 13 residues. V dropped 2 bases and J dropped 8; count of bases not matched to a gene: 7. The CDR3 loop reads CAWSLDRGWEAFF. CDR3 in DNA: TGTGCCTGGAGTTTAGACAGGGGATGGGAAGCTTTCTTT.

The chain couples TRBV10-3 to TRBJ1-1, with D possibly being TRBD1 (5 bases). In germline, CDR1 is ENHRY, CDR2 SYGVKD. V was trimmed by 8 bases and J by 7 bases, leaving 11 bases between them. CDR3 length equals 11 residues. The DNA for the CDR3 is TGTGCCATCGGGACTGAGCTTGAAGCTTTCTTT. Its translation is CAIGTELEAFF.